This TCR beta chain appears in the sequencing data of a study of early T cells in non-severe SARS-CoV-2 infection listed by TCRdb under 2021. A note on the overall study: Because TCR sequencing was done on bulk RNA from unsorted whole blood, the alpha and beta chains could not be paired. What the study reported, not specific to this receptor: VDJdb matching was skewed toward anti-spike CD8 responses and likely underestimated virus-specific expansions, missing private and CD4 specificities.

The library was made by 5' RACE. The instrument was a NextSeq 500. Unique molecular identifiers were attached to individual cDNA molecules in the TCR library protocol so that sequencing error and PCR bias could be corrected. Both TCR alpha and beta chains were sequenced, and tight co-correlation was observed between alpha and beta sequence abundances in each sample. The source study handled its data this way. V gene, J gene and CDR3 annotation of TCR sequences was performed with Decombinator V4. Expanded TCRs were defined as changing significantly between any two time points under a Poisson model with p below 0.0001. Abundances of TCRs were expressed as counts per million after normalisation to the total number of TCRs sequenced in each sample. MAIT TCRs were defined by TRAV1-2 paired with TRAJ12, TRAJ20 or TRAJ33, and iNKT TCRs by TRAV10 paired with TRAJ18. VDJdb, accessed 1 November 2021, was searched for CMV, EBV and SARS-CoV-2 annotated TCRs, with TCRs annotated for multiple antigens excluded. The public reads were reprocessed in TCRdb via fastp at Q25 and MiXCR, keeping in-frame beta chains. Every entry covers one CDR3 protein and lists the most common genes and DNA from its rows. These V and J calls rely on TCRdb rather than the paper's analysis. The sample table shows about 80,000 distinct CDR3 sequences, and 13% are seen once. Of the sample, approximately 1.1% falls within the top ten clones.

Sequences MNHEY (CDR1) and SMNVEV (CDR2) are obtained from the germline V gene (reference sequence). V sheds 8 bases and J sheds 7 bases, leaving 18 bases between their ends. Its CDR3 holds 13 amino acids, cysteine through phenylalanine. The only DNA kept is the CDR3, 39 bases in frame from the first base. The study was a case-control design nested within a healthcare worker cohort in London, UK, with weekly nasopharyngeal swab PCR tests and blood sampling. Healthcare workers were enrolled in the week of the UK lockdown, from 23 to 31 March 2020, and were followed every week for up to roughly 15 weeks. In regard to this clonotype: Its target antigen remains unknown. No base qualities exist here, and no much larger clone lies one base off it.

Sequenced input: whole blood. Here the chain combines TRBV27 and TRBJ2-7; the D match is possibly TRBD1 or TRBD2, with 5 bases aligned in each. This TCR was recovered from an adult who was a healthcare worker with PCR-confirmed SARS-CoV-2 infection or an uninfected control (not recorded which). The nucleotide sequence is given as TGTGCCAGCGCCCGGGACCAAAATCGGGAGCAGTACTTC. This translates into CASARDQNREQYF.